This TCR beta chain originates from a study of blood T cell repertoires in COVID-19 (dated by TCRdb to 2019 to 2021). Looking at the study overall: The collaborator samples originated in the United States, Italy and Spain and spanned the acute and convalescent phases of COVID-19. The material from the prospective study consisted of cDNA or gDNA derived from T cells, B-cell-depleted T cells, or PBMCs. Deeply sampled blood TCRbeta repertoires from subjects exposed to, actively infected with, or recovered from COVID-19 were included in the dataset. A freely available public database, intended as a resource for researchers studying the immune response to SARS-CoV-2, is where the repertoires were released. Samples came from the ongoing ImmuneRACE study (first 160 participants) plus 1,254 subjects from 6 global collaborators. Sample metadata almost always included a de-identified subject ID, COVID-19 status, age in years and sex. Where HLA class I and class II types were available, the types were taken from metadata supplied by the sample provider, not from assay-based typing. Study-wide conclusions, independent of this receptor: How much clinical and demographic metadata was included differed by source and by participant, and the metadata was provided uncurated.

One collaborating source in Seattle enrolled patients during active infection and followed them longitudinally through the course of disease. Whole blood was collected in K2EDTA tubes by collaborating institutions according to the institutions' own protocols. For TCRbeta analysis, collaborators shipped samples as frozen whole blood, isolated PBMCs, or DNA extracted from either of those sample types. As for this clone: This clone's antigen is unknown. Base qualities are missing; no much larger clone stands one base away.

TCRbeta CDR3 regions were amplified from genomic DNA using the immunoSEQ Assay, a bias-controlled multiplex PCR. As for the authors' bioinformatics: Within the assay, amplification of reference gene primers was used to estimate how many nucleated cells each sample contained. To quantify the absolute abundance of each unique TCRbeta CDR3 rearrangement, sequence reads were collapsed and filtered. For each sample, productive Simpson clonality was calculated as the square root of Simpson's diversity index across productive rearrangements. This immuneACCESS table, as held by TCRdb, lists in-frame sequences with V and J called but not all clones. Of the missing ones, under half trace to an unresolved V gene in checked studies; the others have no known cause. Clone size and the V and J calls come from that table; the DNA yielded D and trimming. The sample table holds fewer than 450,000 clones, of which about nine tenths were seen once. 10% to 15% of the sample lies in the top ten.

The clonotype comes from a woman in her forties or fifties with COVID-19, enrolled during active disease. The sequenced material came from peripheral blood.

The sequence in DNA is TGTGCCAGCTCACCTTCGGTCGCCAGGGACACTGAAGCTTTCTTT. Its protein reads: CASSPSVARDTEAFF. This chain joins TRBV18 to TRBJ1-1; TRBD1 could be the D gene, as 5 bases match. Trimming removed 3 bases from V and 3 bases from J, leaving 14 bases between the germline ends. There are 15 amino acids in the CDR3, from cysteine to phenylalanine inclusive. The DNA shown is the 45-base CDR3, in frame from base 1. The germline V gene supplies CDR1 KGHSH and CDR2 LQKENI.